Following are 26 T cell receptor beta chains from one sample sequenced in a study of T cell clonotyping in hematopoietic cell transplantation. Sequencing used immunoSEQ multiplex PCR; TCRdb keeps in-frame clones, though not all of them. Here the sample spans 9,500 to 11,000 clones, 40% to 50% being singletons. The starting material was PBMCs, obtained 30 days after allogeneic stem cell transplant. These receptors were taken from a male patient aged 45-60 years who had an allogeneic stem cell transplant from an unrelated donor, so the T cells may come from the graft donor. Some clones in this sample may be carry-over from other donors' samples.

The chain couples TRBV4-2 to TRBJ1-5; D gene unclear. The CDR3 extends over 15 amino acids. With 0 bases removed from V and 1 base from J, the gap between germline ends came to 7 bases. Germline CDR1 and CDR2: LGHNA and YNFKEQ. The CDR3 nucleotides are TGTGCCAGCAGCCAAGATGACCGGAGCAATCAGCCCCAGCATTTT. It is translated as CASSQDDRSNQPQHF.

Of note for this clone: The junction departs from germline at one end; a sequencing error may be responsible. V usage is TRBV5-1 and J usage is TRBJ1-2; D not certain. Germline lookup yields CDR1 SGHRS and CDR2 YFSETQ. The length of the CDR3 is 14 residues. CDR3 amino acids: CASGLENRGYGYTF. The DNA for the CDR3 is TGCGCCAGCGGCTTGGAAAACCGAGGTTATGGCTACACCTTC.

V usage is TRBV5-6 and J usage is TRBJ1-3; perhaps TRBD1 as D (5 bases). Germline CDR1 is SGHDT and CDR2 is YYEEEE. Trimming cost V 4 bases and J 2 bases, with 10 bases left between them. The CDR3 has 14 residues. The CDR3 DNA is TGTGCCAGCAGCCAACCAGGGACTGGAAACACCATATATTTT. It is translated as CASSQPGTGNTIYF.

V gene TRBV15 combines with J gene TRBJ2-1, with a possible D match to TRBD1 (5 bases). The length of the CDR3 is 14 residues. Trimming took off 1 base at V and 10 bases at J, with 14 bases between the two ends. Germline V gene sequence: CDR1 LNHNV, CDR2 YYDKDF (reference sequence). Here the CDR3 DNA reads TGTGCCACCAGCAGAGGACAAGGGGCTCGGGAGCAGTTCTTC. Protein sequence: CATSRGQGAREQFF.

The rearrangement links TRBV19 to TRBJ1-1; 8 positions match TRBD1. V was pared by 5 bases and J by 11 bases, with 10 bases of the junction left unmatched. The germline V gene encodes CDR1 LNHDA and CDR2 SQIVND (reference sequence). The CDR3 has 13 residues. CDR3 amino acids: CASSSAGGLRAFF. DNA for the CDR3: TGTGCCAGTAGTTCAGCAGGGGGCCTTCGGGCTTTCTTT.

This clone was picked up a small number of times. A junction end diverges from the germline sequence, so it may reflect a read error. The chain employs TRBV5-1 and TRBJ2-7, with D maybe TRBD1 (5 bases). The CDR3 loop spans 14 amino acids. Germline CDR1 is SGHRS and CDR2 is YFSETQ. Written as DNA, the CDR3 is TGTGCCAGCAGCTCGGAATTCAGGGCTTACGAGCAGTACTTC. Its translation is CASSSEFRAYEQYF.

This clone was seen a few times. CDR3 DNA: TGTGCCTGGAGAGGACTAGCGCACACAGATACGCAGTATTTT. It translates to CAWRGLAHTDTQYF. The chain carries TRBV30 and TRBJ2-3, with 9 bases aligning to TRBD2. CDR1 GTSNPN and CDR2 SVGIG come from the germline V gene (reference sequence). The CDR3 has 14 amino acids. V was clipped by 3 bases and J by 2 bases; unmatched bases: 3. Filled out from reference TRBV30 and TRBJ2-3, the complete variable domain reads SQTIHQWPATLVQPVGSPLSLECTVEGTSNPNLYWYRQAAGRGLQLLFYSVGIGQISSEVPQNLSASRPQDRQFILSSKKLLLSDSGFYLCAWRGLAHTDTQYFGPGTRLTVL.

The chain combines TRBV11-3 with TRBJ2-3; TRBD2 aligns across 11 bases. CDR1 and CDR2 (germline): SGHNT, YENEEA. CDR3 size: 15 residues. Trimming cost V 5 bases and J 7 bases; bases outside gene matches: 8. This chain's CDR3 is CASSPGTSGGYTQYF. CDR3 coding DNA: TGTGCCAGCAGCCCGGGGACTAGCGGCGGATATACGCAGTATTTT.

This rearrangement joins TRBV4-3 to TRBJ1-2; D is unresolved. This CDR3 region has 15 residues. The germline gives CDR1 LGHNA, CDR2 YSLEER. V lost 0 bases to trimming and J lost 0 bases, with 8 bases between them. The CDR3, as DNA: TGCGCCAGCAGCCAAGATCTCCACACTAACTATGGCTACACCTTC. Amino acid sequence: CASSQDLHTNYGYTF.

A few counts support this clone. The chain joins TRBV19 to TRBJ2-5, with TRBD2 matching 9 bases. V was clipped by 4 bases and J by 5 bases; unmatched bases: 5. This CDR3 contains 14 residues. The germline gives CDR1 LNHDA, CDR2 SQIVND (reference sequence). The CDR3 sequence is CASSTRLAVETQYF. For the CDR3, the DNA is TGTGCCAGTAGTACCAGACTAGCGGTGGAGACCCAGTACTTC.

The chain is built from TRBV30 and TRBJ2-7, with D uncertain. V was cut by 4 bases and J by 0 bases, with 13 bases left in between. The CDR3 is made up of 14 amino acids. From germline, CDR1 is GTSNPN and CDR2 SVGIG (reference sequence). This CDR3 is CAWTPQSYSYEQYF. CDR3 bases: TGTGCCTGGACCCCCCAATCCTACTCCTACGAGCAGTACTTC.

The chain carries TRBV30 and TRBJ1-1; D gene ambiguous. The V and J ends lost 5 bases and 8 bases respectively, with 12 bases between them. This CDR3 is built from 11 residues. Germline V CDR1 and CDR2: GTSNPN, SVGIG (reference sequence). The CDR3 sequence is CAWDKYGEAFF. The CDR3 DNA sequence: TGTGCCTGGGACAAGTATGGAGAAGCTTTCTTT.

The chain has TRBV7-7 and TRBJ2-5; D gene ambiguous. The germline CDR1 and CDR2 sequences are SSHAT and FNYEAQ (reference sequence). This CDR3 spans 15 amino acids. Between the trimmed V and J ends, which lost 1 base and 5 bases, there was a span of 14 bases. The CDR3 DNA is TGTGCCAGCAGCTTAGAACCGTCTTCAGGCGAGACCCAGTACTTC. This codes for CASSLEPSSGETQYF.

CDR3 region: CAISEAREETQYF. The CDR3, as DNA: TGTGCCATCAGTGAGGCTCGGGAAGAGACCCAGTACTTC. This chain joins TRBV10-3 and TRBJ2-5; no clear D gene. This CDR3 has 13 amino acids. Germline CDR1 ENHRY, CDR2 SYGVKD. Trimming shortened V by 2 bases and J by 3 bases, and 7 bases separated the two germline ends.

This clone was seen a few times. CDR3: CASSWTGGYVEQYF. The CDR3 region has the DNA TGTGCCAGCTCCTGGACAGGGGGCTACGTGGAGCAGTACTTC. The chain is built from TRBV6-1 and TRBJ2-7; 11 nucleotides line up with TRBD1. CDR3 length: 14 residues. Trimming removed 8 bases from V and 7 bases from J; junction bases left unmatched: 10. Germline V gene lookup returns CDR1 MNHNS and CDR2 SASEGT.

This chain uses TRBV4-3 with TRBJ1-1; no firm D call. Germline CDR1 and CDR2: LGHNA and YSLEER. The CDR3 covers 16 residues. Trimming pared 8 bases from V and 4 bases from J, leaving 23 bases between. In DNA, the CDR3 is TGCGCCAGCCAGGAGCGGCCTCACGCGGAGGGCACTGAAGCTTTCTTT. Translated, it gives CASQERPHAEGTEAFF.

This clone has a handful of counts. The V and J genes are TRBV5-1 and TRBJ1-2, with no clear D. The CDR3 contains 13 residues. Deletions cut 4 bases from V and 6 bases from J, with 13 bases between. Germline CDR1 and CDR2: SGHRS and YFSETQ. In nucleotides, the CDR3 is TGCGCCAGCAGCCAGACCGCCTATAATGGCTACACCTTC. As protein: CASSQTAYNGYTF.

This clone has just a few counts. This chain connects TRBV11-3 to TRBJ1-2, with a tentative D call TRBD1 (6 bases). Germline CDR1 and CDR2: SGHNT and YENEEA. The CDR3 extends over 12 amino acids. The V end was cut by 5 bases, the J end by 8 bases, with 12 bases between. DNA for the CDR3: TGTGCCAGCAGCCACGGGACATTCGGCTACACCTTC. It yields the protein CASSHGTFGYTF.

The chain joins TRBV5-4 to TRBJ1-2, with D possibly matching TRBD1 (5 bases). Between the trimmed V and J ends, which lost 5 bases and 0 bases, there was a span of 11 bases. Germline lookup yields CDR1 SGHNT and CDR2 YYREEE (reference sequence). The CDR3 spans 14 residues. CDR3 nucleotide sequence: TGTGCCAGCAGACCTCAGGGATCTAACTATGGCTACACCTTC. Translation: CASRPQGSNYGYTF.

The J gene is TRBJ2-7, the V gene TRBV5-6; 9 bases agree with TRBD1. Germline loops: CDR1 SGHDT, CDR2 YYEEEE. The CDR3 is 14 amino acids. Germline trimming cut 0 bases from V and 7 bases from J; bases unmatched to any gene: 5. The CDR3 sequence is CASSLGTGVREQYF. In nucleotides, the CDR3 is TGTGCCAGCAGCTTGGGGACAGGGGTTAGGGAGCAGTACTTC.

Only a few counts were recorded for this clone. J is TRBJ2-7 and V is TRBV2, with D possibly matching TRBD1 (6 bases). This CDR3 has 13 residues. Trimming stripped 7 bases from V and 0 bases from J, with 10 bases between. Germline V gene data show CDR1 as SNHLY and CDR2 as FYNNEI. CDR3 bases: TGTGCCAGCATGGGACACCGCTCCTACGAGCAGTACTTC. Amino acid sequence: CASMGHRSYEQYF.

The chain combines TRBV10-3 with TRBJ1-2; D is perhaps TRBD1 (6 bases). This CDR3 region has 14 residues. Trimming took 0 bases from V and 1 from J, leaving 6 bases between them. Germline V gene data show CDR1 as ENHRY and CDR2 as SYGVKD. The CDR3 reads CAISESRGNYGYTF. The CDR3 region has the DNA TGTGCCATCAGTGAGTCCAGGGGTAACTATGGCTACACCTTC.

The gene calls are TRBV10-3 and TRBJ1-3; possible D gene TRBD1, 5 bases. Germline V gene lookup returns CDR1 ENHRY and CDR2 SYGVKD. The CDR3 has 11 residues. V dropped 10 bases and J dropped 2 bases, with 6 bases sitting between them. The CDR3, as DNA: TGTGCCACGGGACCTGGAAACACCATATATTTT. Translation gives CATGPGNTIYF.

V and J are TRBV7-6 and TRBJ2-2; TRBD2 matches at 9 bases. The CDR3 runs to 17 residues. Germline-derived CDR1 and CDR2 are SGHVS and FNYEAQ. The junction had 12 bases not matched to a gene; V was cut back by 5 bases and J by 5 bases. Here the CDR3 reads CASSARLAVDGTGELFF. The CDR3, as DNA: TGTGCCAGCAGCGCCCGACTAGCGGTGGATGGGACCGGGGAGCTGTTTTTT.

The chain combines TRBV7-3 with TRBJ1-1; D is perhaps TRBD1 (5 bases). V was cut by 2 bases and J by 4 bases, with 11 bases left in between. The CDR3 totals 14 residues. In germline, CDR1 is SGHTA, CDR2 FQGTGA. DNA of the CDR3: TGTGCCAGCAGCTTATCCGGGGGAGGCACTGAAGCTTTCTTT. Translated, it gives CASSLSGGGTEAFF.

The chain's CDR3 is CASSLAGRNTGELFF. The CDR3, as DNA: TGTGCCAGCAGCCTAGCGGGGAGGAACACCGGGGAGCTGTTTTTT. V and J are TRBV7-3 and TRBJ2-2; TRBD2 aligns across 9 bases. This CDR3 comprises 15 residues. Germline CDR1 is SGHTA and CDR2 is FQGTGA. After removal of 5 bases from V and 1 base from J, the junction contained 2 bases not matched to a gene.